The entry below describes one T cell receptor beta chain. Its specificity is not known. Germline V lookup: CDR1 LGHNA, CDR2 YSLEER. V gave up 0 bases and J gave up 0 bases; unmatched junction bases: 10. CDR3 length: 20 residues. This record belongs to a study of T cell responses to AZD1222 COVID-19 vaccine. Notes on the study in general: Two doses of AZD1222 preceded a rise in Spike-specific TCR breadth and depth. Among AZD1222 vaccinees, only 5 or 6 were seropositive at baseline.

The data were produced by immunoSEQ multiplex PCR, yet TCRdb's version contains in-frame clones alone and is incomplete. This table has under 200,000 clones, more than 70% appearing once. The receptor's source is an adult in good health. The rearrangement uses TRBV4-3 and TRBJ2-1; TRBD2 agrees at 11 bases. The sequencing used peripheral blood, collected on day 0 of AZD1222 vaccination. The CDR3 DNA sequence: TGCGCCAGCAGCCAAGAGACCGGGACTAGCGGAGAAAGCTCCTACAATGAGCAGTTCTTC. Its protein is CASSQETGTSGESSYNEQFF.